Shown below are 2 T cell receptor beta chains from a single sample sequenced in a study of identical twins. TCRdb fed the 5' RACE reads into MiXCR, producing one record per CDR3 protein. The sample holds hundreds of thousands of distinct CDR3 sequences, 7.5% seen once. These data were also filed under a second study, of yellow fever vaccine responses in identical twins.

The material sequenced was memory (CD45RO+) T cells sorted from blood. The receptors stem from a woman under 30 in good health.

The sample holds many counts of this clonotype. In nucleotides, the CDR3 is TGCGCCAGCAGCCAATCGAAGGGGACTGGGGCCAACGTCCTGACTTTC. It is translated as CASSQSKGTGANVLTF. The rearrangement joins TRBV4-3 to TRBJ2-6, with D perhaps TRBD1 (5 bases). The CDR3 consists of 16 residues. CDR1 is LGHNA, CDR2 YSLEER, per germline. V was shortened by 2 bases and J by 2 bases, with 10 bases between the two germline ends.

There are a few counts of this clonotype. V and J are TRBV30 and TRBJ2-7; no clear D gene. The germline gives CDR1 GTSNPN, CDR2 SVGIG (reference sequence). The CDR3 is made up of 11 amino acids. With 8 bases removed from V and 7 bases from J, the gap between germline ends came to 15 bases. The DNA of the CDR3 is TGTGCCCGGATGACCGCGGATGAGCAGTACTTC. This codes for CARMTADEQYF.